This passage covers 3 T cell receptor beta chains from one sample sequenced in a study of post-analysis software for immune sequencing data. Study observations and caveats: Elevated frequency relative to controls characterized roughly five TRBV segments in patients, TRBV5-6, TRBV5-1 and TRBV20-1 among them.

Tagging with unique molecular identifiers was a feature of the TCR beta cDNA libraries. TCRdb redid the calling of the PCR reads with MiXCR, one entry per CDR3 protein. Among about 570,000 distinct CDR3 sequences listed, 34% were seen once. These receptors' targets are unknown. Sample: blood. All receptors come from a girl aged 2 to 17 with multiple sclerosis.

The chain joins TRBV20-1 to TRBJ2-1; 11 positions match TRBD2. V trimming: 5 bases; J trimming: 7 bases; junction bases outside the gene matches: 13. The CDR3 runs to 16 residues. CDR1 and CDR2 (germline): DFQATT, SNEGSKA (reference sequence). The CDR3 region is CSALNHLAGGRNEQFF. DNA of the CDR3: TGCAGTGCTCTCAACCATCTAGCGGGGGGCCGGAATGAGCAGTTCTTC.

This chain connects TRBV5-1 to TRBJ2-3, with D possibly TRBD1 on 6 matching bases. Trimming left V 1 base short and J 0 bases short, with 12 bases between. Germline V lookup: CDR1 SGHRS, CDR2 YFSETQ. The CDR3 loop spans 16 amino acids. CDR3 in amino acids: CASSLWDMASTDTQYF. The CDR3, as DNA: TGCGCCAGCAGCTTGTGGGACATGGCTAGCACAGATACGCAGTATTTT.

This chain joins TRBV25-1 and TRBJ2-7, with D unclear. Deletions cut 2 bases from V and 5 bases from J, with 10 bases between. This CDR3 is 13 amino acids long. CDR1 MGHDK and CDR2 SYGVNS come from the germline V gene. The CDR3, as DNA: TGTGCCAGCAGTGAAGTCCAGGCCCACGAGCAGTACTTC. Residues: CASSEVQAHEQYF.